The 22 T cell receptor beta chains presented below share a single source sample, sequenced in a study of T cell repertoires in cytomegalovirus infection. These receptors are not linked to any known antigen. One entry per CDR3 protein, called by TCRdb with MiXCR from the reads. The sample has fewer than 1,000,000 distinct CDR3 sequences, 30% to 40% seen once; the top ten hold roughly 12%. The sequenced sample was cultured CD8+ T cells from PBMCs, obtained from culture after CMV antigen stimulation. These receptors all come from a human donor in good health (CMV status not recorded). Some clones in this sample may be carry-over from other donors' samples.

At least ten counts were recorded for this clonotype. The CDR3 is CASSPDRVGEDTGELFF. As DNA, the CDR3 is TGTGCCAGTAGTCCGGACAGGGTGGGAGAAGACACCGGGGAGCTGTTTTTT. The rearrangement uses TRBV19 and TRBJ2-2; TRBD1 aligns across 8 bases. Germline CDR1 LNHDA, CDR2 SQIVND (reference sequence). V lost 5 bases and J lost 3; bases outside the gene matches: 11. There are 17 residues in the CDR3.

The chain uses TRBV29-1 and TRBJ2-1, with no clear D. Germline V gene data show CDR1 as SQVTM and CDR2 as ANQGSEA. Trimming stripped 6 bases from V and 6 bases from J, with 9 bases between. This CDR3 contains 11 residues. CDR3 in amino acids: CSVPTGNEQFF. CDR3 in DNA: TGCAGCGTACCGACGGGCAATGAGCAGTTCTTC.

This clonotype came up many times. V is TRBV7-6 and J is TRBJ2-6; D remains unclear. CDR3 length equals 14 residues. The germline CDR1 and CDR2 sequences are SGHVS and FNYEAQ. Trimming removed 7 bases at V and 0 bases at J, with 7 bases between. The CDR3 is CASNLGSGANVLTF. Written as DNA, the CDR3 is TGTGCCAGCAACCTGGGCTCTGGGGCCAACGTCCTGACTTTC.

This clonotype was counted at least ten times. This sequence joins TRBV7-8 and TRBJ1-1; 7 nucleotides align to TRBD1. The J segment lost 1 base and the V segment lost 2 bases, leaving 16 bases of the junction unmatched. Germline loops: CDR1 SGHVS, CDR2 FQNEAQ. This CDR3 comprises 19 residues. In DNA, the CDR3 is TGTGCCAGCAGCTTATTTAGTAAACAGGGGCCGATCGGGAACACTGAAGCTTTCTTT. Residues: CASSLFSKQGPIGNTEAFF.

The V gene is TRBV6-1, the J gene TRBJ2-1; D not resolved. The CDR3 runs to 12 residues. CDR1 is MNHNS and CDR2 is SASEGT in the germline V gene. V was pared by 10 bases and J by 3 bases, with 10 bases between. The CDR3 DNA reads TGTGCCACCTCGACACGCTACAATGAGCAGTTCTTC. Translated, it gives CATSTRYNEQFF.

This clonotype was detected once. The CDR3 DNA sequence: TGTGCCGCGGGGGATCCAACCGGGTGGGAGACCCAGTACTTC. It is translated as CAAGDPTGWETQYF. The chain has TRBV2 and TRBJ2-5; TRBD2 agrees at 7 bases. The CDR3 loop spans 14 amino acids. Germline V gives CDR1 SNHLY, CDR2 FYNNEI. J gave up 5 bases and V 11 bases, and 14 bases lay outside the gene matches.

V and J are TRBV20-1 and TRBJ1-3; D ambiguous. From germline, CDR1 is DFQATT and CDR2 SNEGSKA (reference sequence). V shed 0 bases and J shed 5 bases, with 8 bases lying between them. The CDR3 length is 13 residues. The chain's CDR3 is CSARDMSRNTIYF. CDR3 nucleotide sequence: TGCAGTGCTAGAGACATGTCAAGAAACACCATATATTTT.

The V gene is TRBV14, the J gene TRBJ1-2, with D unclear. The CDR3 totals 14 residues. Germline CDR1 reads SGHDN; CDR2 reads FVKESK. V shed 2 bases and J shed 2 bases, with 9 bases lying between them. Written as DNA, the CDR3 is TGTGCCAGCAGCCAAATTGGGGAGAACTATGGCTACACCTTC. Its protein product is CASSQIGENYGYTF.

As to this clonotype: Possible read error: a much larger clone is one base away. The rearrangement joins TRBV7-8 to TRBJ2-7; the D is unclear. The ends were cut back, 4 bases at V and 0 bases at J, with 16 bases in the middle. Germline V CDR1 and CDR2: SGHVS, FQNEAQ. The CDR3 spans 16 residues. The CDR3 protein is CASSSLDAQSSYEQYF. CDR3 DNA sequence: TGTGCCAGCAGCTCACTCGACGCCCAGAGCTCCTACGAGCAGTACTTC.

This clonotype was observed a few times. V is TRBV27 and J is TRBJ1-1; D gene uncertain. The germline V gene encodes CDR1 MNHEY and CDR2 SMNVEV (reference sequence). The CDR3 runs 13 residues. V lost 3 bases and J lost 7, with 12 bases in between. CDR3 amino acids: CASSFFPIGEAFF. In DNA, the CDR3 is TGTGCCAGCAGTTTTTTTCCGATTGGTGAAGCTTTCTTT.

This clonotype was counted a few times. Being one base from a much bigger clone, this may be a read error. V and J are TRBV5-6 and TRBJ1-1; tentatively, D is TRBD1 (5 bases). This CDR3 has 14 residues. CDR1 and CDR2 (germline): SGHDT, YYEEEE. V was clipped by 1 base and J by 0 bases, with 7 bases between them. The CDR3 nucleotides read TGTGCCAGCAGCTTGCCAGGGATGAACACTGAAGCTTTCTTT. Encoded protein: CASSLPGMNTEAFF.

With regard to this clonotype: A read error may explain this, as a much larger clone is one base away. The chain couples TRBV7-8 to TRBJ1-2; D perhaps matches TRBD1 (5 bases). Per the germline V gene, CDR1 is SGHVS and CDR2 is FQNEAQ. The length of the CDR3 is 15 residues. The CDR3 region has the DNA TGTGCCAGGAGCTTAGGCCGGGACGGAACTTATGGCTACACCTTC. It translates to CARSLGRDGTYGYTF.

Many counts were recorded for this clonotype. This chain uses TRBV7-2 with TRBJ2-3; 9 bases line up with TRBD1. The trim removed 5 bases at V and 4 bases at J, leaving 7 bases unmatched. Germline values: CDR1 SGHTA, CDR2 FQGNSA. The CDR3 spans 15 residues. CDR3 in amino acids: CASSETGGWADTQYF. CDR3 sequence (DNA): TGTGCCAGCAGCGAAACAGGGGGCTGGGCAGATACGCAGTATTTT.

This clonotype was detected a few times. CDR3 DNA sequence: TGTGCCAGCAGCGTAGGGACTATGGGGAGCAATCAGCCCCAGCATTTT. Translated: CASSVGTMGSNQPQHF. This rearrangement joins TRBV6-5 to TRBJ1-5; tentative D call: TRBD1 (5 bases). Germline CDR1 and CDR2: MNHEY and SVGAGI. The CDR3 length is 16 residues. The V end was cut by 6 bases, the J end by 1 base, with 16 bases between.

This chain links TRBV7-6 with TRBJ1-2; D may be TRBD1 (6 bases). CDR3 length: 14 residues. V was clipped by 4 bases and J by 6 bases, with 15 bases between them. The germline gives CDR1 SGHVS, CDR2 FNYEAQ. The CDR3 loop is CASSSRGPDDGYTF. The CDR3 nucleotides are TGTGCCAGCAGCTCCCGGGGGCCCGACGATGGCTACACCTTC. Complete variable domain (other parts from reference TRBV7-6 and TRBJ1-2): GAGVSQSPRYKVTKRGQDVALRCDPISGHVSLYWYRQALGQGPEFLTYFNYEAQQDKSGLPNDRFSAERPEGSISTLTIQRTEQRDSAMYRCASSSRGPDDGYTFGSGTRLTVV.

The chain uses TRBV11-1 and TRBJ2-3, with D possibly being TRBD1 (6 bases). The CDR3 length is 16 residues. Germline CDR1 SGHAT, CDR2 FQDESV (reference sequence). Trimming removed 2 bases from V and 4 bases from J, with 16 bases in between. CDR3 sequence: CASSLRVGQISDTQYF. CDR3 coding DNA: TGTGCCAGCAGCTTAAGGGTAGGACAGATCTCAGATACGCAGTATTTT.

This clonotype was recorded a few times. The junction departs from the called germline gene at one end, perhaps through a read error. The V gene is TRBV7-9, the J gene TRBJ2-1; 9 positions match TRBD2. CDR3 size: 15 residues. The germline CDR1 and CDR2 sequences are SEHNR and FQNEAQ (reference sequence). The CDR3 sequence: CASSFRPPRAGGPIF. DNA for the CDR3: TGTGCCAGCAGCTTTAGACCCCCCAGAGCGGGGGGCCCTATATTC.

This rearrangement joins TRBV3-1 to TRBJ1-1; 10 bases align to TRBD1. Germline CDR1 LGHDT, CDR2 YNNKEL (reference sequence). CDR3 length: 16 residues. V was pared by 5 bases and J by 6 bases, with 12 bases of the junction left unmatched. CDR3 sequence reads: CASSFYPGQGPSEAFF. In nucleotides, the CDR3 is TGTGCCAGCAGCTTCTATCCGGGACAGGGGCCTTCTGAAGCTTTCTTT.

This clonotype was counted ten times or more. CDR3 nucleotides: TGTGCCAGCAGCTTAGATCCGGGGGCCCGCACAGATACGCAGTATTTT. Protein: CASSLDPGARTDTQYF. This sequence joins TRBV7-2 and TRBJ2-3; D could derive from TRBD1 or TRBD2 (6 bases each). The CDR3 extends over 16 amino acids. The germline CDR1 and CDR2 sequences are SGHTA and FQGNSA. Trimming removed 1 base at V and 1 base at J, with 12 bases between.

The sample holds many counts of this clonotype. The CDR3 here is CASSLVPPHSYNEQFF. CDR3 nucleotide sequence: TGTGCCAGCAGCTTAGTCCCGCCTCACTCCTACAATGAGCAGTTCTTC. The chain employs TRBV7-2 and TRBJ2-1; D is unresolved. This CDR3 region has 16 residues. V was cut by 1 base and J by 0 bases, with 10 bases left in between. Per the germline V gene, CDR1 is SGHTA and CDR2 is FQGNSA.

A single count supports this clonotype. The CDR3 sequence is CATSRSSTSGAVRNTGELFF. For the CDR3, the DNA is TGTGCCACCAGCAGATCCTCGACTAGCGGGGCCGTTAGGAACACCGGGGAGCTGTTTTTT. The chain is built from TRBV15 and TRBJ2-2; TRBD2 agrees at 11 bases. The germline V gene has CDR1 LNHNV and CDR2 YYDKDF (reference sequence). This CDR3 is built from 20 residues. Trimming cost V 2 bases and J 1 base; bases outside gene matches: 12.

This chain connects TRBV12-3 or TRBV12-4 to TRBJ2-2; 14 bases agree with TRBD2. This CDR3 comprises 18 residues. V lost 5 bases to trimming and J lost 1 base; unmatched junction nucleotides: 6. The CDR3 DNA reads as TGTGCCAGCAGTGGACTAGCGGGGGGACCATGGAACACCGGGGAGCTGTTTTTT. This sequence encodes CASSGLAGGPWNTGELFF.